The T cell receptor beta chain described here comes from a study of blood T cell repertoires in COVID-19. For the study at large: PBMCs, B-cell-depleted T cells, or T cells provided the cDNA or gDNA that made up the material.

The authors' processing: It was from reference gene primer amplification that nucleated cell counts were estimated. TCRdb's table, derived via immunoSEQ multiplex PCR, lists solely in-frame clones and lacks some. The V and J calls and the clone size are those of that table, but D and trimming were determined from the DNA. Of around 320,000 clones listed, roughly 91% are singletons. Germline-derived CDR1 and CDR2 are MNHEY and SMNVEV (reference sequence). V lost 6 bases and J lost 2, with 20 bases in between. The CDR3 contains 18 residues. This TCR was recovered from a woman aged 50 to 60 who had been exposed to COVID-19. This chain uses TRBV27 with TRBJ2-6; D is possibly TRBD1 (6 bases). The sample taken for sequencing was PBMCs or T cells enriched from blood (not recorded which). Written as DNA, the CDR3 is TGTGCCAGCAGCCCCGGGACAAGATTAGGGCCTGGGGCCAACGTCCTGACTTTC. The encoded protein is CASSPGTRLGPGANVLTF.